This T cell receptor beta chain was observed in a study of beta chain features in type 1 diabetes. Overall study context: Across the samples, approximately 98,000,000 sorted cells were examined in total.

Reverse transcribing all isolated RNA meant expressed TCRB transcripts were sequenced. Generated by immunoSEQ multiplex PCR, the TCRdb table keeps only in-frame clones and is missing some. The sample contains about 170,000 clones, around 7.9% of which appear only once. The ends lost 3 bases at V and 2 bases at J; junction bases unmatched: 4. From germline, CDR1 is ENHRY and CDR2 SYGVKD. CDR3 length equals 14 residues. Every participating donor gave one draw, a heparinised blood sample averaging approximately 110 mL. Stem cell-like memory, regulatory, central memory and naive CD4+ cells were sorted via CD45RO/CCR7/CD25/CD127/CD95/CD27. This clone showed up just a few times. The antigen remains unidentified. General study points: In all four CD4+ subsets, TCRB CDR3 length was significantly, moderately reduced in type 1 diabetes.

V usage is TRBV10-3 and J usage is TRBJ2-7; 7 positions match TRBD2. Sequencing used central memory CD4+ T cells from blood. This TCR came from a man between 18 and 29 years old with type 1 diabetes. The CDR3 region has the DNA TGTGCCATCAGTGAATCGGGGGGTACCTACGAGCAGTACTTC. Its protein is CAISESGGTYEQYF.